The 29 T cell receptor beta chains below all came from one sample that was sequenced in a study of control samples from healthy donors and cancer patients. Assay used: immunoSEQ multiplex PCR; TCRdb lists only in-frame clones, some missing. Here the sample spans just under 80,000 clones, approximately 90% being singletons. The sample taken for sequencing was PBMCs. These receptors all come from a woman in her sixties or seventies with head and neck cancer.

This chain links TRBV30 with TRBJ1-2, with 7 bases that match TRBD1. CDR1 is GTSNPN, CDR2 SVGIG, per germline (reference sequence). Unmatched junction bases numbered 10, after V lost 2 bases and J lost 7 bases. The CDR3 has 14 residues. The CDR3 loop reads CAWSRRRQGLGYTF. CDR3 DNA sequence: TGTGCCTGGAGTCGCAGGAGACAGGGTCTTGGCTACACCTTC.

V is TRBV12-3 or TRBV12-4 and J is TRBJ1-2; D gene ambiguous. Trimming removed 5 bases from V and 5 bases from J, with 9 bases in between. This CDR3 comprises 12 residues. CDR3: CASSTIKYGYTF. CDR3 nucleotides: TGTGCCAGCAGTACAATCAAGTATGGCTACACCTTC.

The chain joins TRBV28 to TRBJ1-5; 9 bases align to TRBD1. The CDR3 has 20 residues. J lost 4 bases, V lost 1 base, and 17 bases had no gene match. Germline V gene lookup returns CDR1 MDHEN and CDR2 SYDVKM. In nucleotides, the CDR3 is TGTGCCAGCAGTTTATACCTGAATCCGACCGGCGGGACAGGGAATCAGCCCCAGCATTTT. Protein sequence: CASSLYLNPTGGTGNQPQHF.

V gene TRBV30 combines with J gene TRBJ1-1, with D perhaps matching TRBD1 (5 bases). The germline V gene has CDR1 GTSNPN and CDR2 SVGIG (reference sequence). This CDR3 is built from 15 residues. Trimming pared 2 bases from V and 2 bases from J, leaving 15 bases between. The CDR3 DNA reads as TGTGCCTGGAGTCTCCGGTTGGGGGAAAACACTGAAGCTTTCTTT. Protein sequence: CAWSLRLGENTEAFF.

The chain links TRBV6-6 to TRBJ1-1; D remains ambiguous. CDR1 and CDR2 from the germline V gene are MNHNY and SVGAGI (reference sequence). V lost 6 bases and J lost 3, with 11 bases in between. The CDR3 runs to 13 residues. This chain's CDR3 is CASSSWWDTEAFF. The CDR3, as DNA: TGTGCCAGCAGCTCATGGTGGGACACTGAAGCTTTCTTT.

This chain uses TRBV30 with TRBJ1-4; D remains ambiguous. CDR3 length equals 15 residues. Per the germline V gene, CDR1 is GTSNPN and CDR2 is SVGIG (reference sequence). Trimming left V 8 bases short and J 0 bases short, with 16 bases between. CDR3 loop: CALTGPISTNEKLFF. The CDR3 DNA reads TGTGCCCTGACCGGGCCAATCTCAACTAATGAAAAACTGTTTTTT.

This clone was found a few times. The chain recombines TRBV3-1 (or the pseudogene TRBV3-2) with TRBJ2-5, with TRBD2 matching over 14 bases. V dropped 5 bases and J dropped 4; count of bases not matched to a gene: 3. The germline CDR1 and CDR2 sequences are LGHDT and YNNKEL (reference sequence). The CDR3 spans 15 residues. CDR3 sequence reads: CASSGTSGSRETQYF. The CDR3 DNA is TGTGCCAGCAGCGGGACTAGCGGGAGTCGAGAGACCCAGTACTTC.

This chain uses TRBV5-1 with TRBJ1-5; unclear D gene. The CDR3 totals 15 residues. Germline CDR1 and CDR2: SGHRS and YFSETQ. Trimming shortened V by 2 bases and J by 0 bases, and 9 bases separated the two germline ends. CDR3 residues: CASSLSGNSNQPQHF. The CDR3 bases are TGCGCCAGCAGCTTATCAGGCAATAGCAATCAGCCCCAGCATTTT.

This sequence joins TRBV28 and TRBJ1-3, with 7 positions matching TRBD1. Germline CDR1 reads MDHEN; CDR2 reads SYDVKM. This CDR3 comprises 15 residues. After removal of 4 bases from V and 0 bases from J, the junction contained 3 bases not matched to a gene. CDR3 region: CASSSDRPSGNTIYF. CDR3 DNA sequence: TGTGCCAGCAGTTCGGACAGGCCCTCTGGAAACACCATATATTTT.

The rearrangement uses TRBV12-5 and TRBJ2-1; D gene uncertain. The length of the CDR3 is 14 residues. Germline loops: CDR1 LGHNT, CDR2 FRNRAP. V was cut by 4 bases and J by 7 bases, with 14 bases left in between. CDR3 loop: CASGSAPEMNEQFF. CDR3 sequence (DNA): TGTGCTAGTGGTTCCGCTCCTGAAATGAATGAGCAGTTCTTC.

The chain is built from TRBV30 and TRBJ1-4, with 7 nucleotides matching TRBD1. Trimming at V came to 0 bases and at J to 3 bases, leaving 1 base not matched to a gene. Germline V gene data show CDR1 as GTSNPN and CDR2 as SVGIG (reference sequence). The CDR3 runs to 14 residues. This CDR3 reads CAWSVGTANEKLFF. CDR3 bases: TGTGCCTGGAGTGTTGGGACAGCTAATGAAAAACTGTTTTTT.

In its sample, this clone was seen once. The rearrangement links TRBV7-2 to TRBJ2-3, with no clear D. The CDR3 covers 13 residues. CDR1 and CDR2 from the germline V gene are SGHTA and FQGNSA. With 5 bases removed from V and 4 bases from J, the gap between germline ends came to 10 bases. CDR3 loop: CASSALGPDTQYF. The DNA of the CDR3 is TGTGCCAGCAGCGCGCTAGGACCAGATACGCAGTATTTT.

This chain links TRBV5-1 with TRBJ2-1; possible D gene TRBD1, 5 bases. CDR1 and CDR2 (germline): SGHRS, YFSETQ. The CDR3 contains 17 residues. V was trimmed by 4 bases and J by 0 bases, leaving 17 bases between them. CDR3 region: CASSQPRQTFSYNEQFF. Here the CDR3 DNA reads TGCGCCAGCAGCCAACCTAGACAGACATTCTCCTACAATGAGCAGTTCTTC.

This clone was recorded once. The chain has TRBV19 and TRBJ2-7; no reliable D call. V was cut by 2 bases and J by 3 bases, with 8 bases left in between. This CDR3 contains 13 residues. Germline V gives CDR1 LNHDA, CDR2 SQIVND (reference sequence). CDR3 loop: CASSISLVYEQYF. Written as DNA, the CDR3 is TGTGCCAGTAGTATAAGTTTGGTCTACGAGCAGTACTTC.

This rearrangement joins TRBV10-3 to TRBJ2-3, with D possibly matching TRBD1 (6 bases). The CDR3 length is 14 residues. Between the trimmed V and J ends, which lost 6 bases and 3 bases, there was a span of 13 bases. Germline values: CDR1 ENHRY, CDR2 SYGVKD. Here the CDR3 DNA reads TGTGCCATCAGCTCAGGGGATCTGACAGATACGCAGTATTTT. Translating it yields CAISSGDLTDTQYF.

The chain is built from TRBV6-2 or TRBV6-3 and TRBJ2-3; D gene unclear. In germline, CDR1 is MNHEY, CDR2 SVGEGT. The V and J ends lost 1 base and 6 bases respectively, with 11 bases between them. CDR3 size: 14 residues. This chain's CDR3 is CASSYYTASDTQYF. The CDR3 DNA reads TGTGCCAGCAGTTACTATACGGCTTCGGATACGCAGTATTTT.

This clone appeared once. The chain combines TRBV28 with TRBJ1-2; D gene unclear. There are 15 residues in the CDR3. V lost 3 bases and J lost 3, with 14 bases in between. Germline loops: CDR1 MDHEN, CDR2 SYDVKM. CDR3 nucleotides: TGTGCCAGCAGTTTGGTTTCTTCGCAGGACTATGGCTACACCTTC. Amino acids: CASSLVSSQDYGYTF.

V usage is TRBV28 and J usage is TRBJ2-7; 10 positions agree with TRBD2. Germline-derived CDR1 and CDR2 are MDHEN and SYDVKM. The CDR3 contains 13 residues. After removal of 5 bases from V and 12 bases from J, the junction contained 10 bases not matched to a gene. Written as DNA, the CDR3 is TGTGCCAGCAGTATCCCGTCTAGCGGGAGTTCGTACTTC. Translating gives CASSIPSSGSSYF.

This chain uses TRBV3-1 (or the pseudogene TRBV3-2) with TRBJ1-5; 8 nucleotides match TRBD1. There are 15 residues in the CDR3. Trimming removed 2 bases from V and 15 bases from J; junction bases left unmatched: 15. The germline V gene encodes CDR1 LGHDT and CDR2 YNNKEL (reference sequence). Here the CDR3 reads CASSQRNQGAVILHF. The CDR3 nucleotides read TGTGCCAGCAGCCAACGTAATCAGGGGGCGGTTATCCTGCATTTT.

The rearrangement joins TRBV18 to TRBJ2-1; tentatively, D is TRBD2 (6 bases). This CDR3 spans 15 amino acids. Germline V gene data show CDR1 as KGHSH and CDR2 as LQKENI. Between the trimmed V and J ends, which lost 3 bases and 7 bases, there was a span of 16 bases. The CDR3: CASSPPSRDSNEQFF. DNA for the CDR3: TGTGCCAGCTCACCCCCGAGCCGGGACTCGAATGAGCAGTTCTTC.

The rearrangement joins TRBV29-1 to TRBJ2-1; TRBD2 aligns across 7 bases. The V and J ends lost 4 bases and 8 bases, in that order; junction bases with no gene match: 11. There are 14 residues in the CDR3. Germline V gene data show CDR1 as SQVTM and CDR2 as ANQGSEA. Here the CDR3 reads CSVGEGGSFYEQFF. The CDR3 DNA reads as TGCAGCGTTGGTGAGGGCGGGAGCTTCTATGAGCAGTTCTTC.

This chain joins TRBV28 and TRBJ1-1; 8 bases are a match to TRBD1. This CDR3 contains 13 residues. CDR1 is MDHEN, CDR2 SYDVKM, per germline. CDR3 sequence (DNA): TGTGTTACTACGACAGGGGTTGACACTGAAGCTTTCTTT. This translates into CVTTTGVDTEAFF.

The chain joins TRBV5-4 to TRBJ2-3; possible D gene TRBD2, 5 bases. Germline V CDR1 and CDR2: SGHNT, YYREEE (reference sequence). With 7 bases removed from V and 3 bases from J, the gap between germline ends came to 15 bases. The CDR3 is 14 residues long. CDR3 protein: CASGNRDRTDTQYF. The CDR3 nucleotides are TGTGCCAGCGGAAACCGGGATAGAACAGATACGCAGTATTTT.

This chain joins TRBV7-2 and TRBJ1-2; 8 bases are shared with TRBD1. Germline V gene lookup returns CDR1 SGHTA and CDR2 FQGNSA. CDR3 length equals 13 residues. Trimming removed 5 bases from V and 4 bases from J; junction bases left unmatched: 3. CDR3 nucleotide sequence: TGTGCCAGCAGCGATGACAGGGGCTATGGCTACACCTTC. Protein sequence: CASSDDRGYGYTF.

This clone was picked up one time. The CDR3 here is CASSSISTGSNEKLFF. The CDR3 nucleotides read TGTGCCAGCAGTTCTATTTCGACAGGGTCAAATGAAAAACTGTTTTTT. The J gene is TRBJ1-4, the V gene TRBV28; 7 bases match TRBD1. The V segment lost 4 bases and the J segment 5 bases; nucleotides outside the gene matches: 10. The CDR3 contains 16 residues. The germline gives CDR1 MDHEN, CDR2 SYDVKM. The whole variable domain, filled in from reference TRBV28 and TRBJ1-4, reads DVKVTQSSRYLVKRTGEKVFLECVQDMDHENMFWYRQDPGLGLRLIYFSYDVKMKEKGDIPEGYSVSREKKERFSLILESASTNQTSMYLCASSSISTGSNEKLFFGSGTQLSVL.

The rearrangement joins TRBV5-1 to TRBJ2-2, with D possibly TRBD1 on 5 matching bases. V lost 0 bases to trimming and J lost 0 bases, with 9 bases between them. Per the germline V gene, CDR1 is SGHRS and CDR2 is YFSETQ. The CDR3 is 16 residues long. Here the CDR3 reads CASSLEGRANTGELFF. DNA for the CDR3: TGCGCCAGCAGCTTGGAGGGCAGGGCGAACACCGGGGAGCTGTTTTTT.

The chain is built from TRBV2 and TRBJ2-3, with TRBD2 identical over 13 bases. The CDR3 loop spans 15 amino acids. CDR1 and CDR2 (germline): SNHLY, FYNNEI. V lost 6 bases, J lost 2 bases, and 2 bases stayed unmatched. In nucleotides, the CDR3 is TGTGCCAGCAGCGGGACTAGCGGGATCACAGATACGCAGTATTTT. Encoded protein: CASSGTSGITDTQYF.

CDR3 DNA: TGTGCCAGCTCACCCAGCGGGAGTGACACAGATACGCAGTATTTT. This translates into CASSPSGSDTDTQYF. The V call is TRBV18, the J call TRBJ2-3, with 8 positions matching TRBD2. CDR1 is KGHSH and CDR2 is LQKENI in the germline V gene. The CDR3 sequence is 15 residues long. V lost 3 bases, J lost 2 bases, and 4 bases stayed unmatched.

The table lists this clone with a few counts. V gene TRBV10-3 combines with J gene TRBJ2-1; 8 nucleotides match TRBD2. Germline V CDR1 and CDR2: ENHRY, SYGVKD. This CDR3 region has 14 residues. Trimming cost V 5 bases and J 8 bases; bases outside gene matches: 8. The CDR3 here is CAISSREGRDEQFF. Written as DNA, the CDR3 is TGTGCCATCAGTAGCCGGGAGGGCCGGGATGAGCAGTTCTTC.